The 28 T cell receptor beta chains below were found in one sample sequenced in a study of identical twins. TCRdb analysed the 5' RACE reads with MiXCR anew, one entry per CDR3 protein. The sample shows hundreds of thousands of distinct CDR3 sequences, 9% to 15% of them seen only once. These same records also appear under a second study, on yellow fever vaccine responses in identical twins.

Source material: PBMCs. The source of these receptors is a woman between 18 and 29 years old in good health.

This clonotype was recorded a few times. The CDR3 sequence: CASSIMAGGTDTQYF. The DNA of the CDR3 is TGTGCCAGTAGTATAATGGCAGGGGGCACAGATACGCAGTATTTT. The V and J genes are TRBV19 and TRBJ2-3, with D possibly TRBD1 on 6 matching bases. Per the germline V gene, CDR1 is LNHDA and CDR2 is SQIVND (reference sequence). V was shortened by 2 bases and J by 1 base, with 10 bases between the two germline ends. The CDR3 has 15 residues.

About this clonotype: The junction shows a germline mismatch at one end, possibly a read error. The chain recombines TRBV7-9 with TRBJ1-1; D is unresolved. Germline CDR1 and CDR2: SEHNR and FQNEAQ (reference sequence). The CDR3 covers 13 residues. CDR3 sequence reads: CASSLPDRADAFF. The CDR3 nucleotides are TGTGCCAGCAGCCTTCCCGACCGTGCTGACGCTTTCTTT.

This clonotype was seen at least ten times. The CDR3: CASSPRPRGGRITEAFF. CDR3 DNA sequence: TGTGCCAGCAGTCCCCGACCGCGGGGGGGCCGAATCACTGAAGCTTTCTTT. The J gene is TRBJ1-1, the V gene TRBV28, with TRBD1 as a possible D gene (6 bases). V lost 5 bases and J lost 4, with 23 bases in between. The CDR3 loop spans 17 amino acids. Germline CDR1 MDHEN, CDR2 SYDVKM.

This clonotype was observed many times. This rearrangement joins TRBV4-1 to TRBJ2-1, with 11 bases aligning to TRBD1. The CDR3 extends over 15 amino acids. V trimming: 0 bases; J trimming: 8 bases; junction bases outside the gene matches: 3. CDR1 is MGHRA and CDR2 is YSYEKL in the germline V gene. The CDR3 reads CASSQEGQGVDEQFF. For the CDR3, the DNA is TGCGCCAGCAGCCAAGAGGGACAGGGGGTTGATGAGCAGTTCTTC.

V and J are TRBV6-2 or TRBV6-3 and TRBJ2-1; 7 bases fit TRBD2. The CDR3 totals 15 residues. CDR1 and CDR2 (germline): MNHEY, SVGEGT. J lost 9 bases, V lost 0 bases, and 8 bases had no gene match. The CDR3 DNA sequence: TGTGCCAGCAGTTACTCGTCGCGGGGCGGGGGTGAGCAGTTCTTC. Protein: CASSYSSRGGGEQFF.

The CDR3 nucleotides are TGTGCCAGCAGCCTACGAGCGGGACCCTACGAGCAGTACTTC. This encodes CASSLRAGPYEQYF. V and J are TRBV9 and TRBJ2-7, with 7 bases lining up with TRBD2. V lost 4 bases and J lost 2; bases outside the gene matches: 6. The length of the CDR3 is 14 residues. Looked up from germline, CDR1 is SGDLS and CDR2 is YYNGEE.

This clonotype was seen more than once but under ten times. The V and J genes are TRBV12-3 or TRBV12-4 and TRBJ1-4; TRBD1 might be the D (6 bases). With 6 bases removed from V and 8 bases from J, the gap between germline ends came to 16 bases. The CDR3 length is 14 residues. DNA for the CDR3: TGTGCCAGCAGACCCCGGGGGGCAGGGGAAAAACTGTTTTTT. Amino acids: CASRPRGAGEKLFF.

This clonotype occurred many times. The genes are TRBV5-1 and TRBJ1-1; D is possibly TRBD1 (5 bases). Trimming pared 4 bases from V and 3 bases from J, leaving 10 bases between. The CDR3 runs 13 residues. Germline-derived CDR1 and CDR2 are SGHRS and YFSETQ. DNA of the CDR3: TGCGCCAGCAGCCCGGAGGGGTACACTGAAGCTTTCTTT. Its translation: CASSPEGYTEAFF.

This clonotype was seen only a few times. The chain joins TRBV2 to TRBJ2-1, with D perhaps matching TRBD2 (6 bases). V dropped 6 bases and J dropped 8 bases, with 11 bases sitting between them. Germline CDR1 SNHLY, CDR2 FYNNEI. This CDR3 has 12 amino acids. The CDR3 region has the DNA TGTGCCAGCAGGGAGGGACCCTATGAGCAGTTCTTC. It yields the protein CASREGPYEQFF.

In its sample, this clonotype was seen a few times. The genes are TRBV7-8 and TRBJ2-1, with 8 bases identical to TRBD2. Germline V gives CDR1 SGHVS, CDR2 FQNEAQ. The trim removed 2 bases at V and 8 bases at J, leaving 17 bases unmatched. The CDR3 covers 18 residues. CDR3 protein: CASSLMGTGGPFFYEQFF. CDR3 in DNA: TGTGCCAGCAGCTTAATGGGGACGGGAGGGCCATTTTTCTATGAGCAGTTCTTC.

The J gene is TRBJ2-1, the V gene TRBV5-1; D unclear. The germline gives CDR1 SGHRS, CDR2 YFSETQ. V dropped 4 bases and J dropped 0 bases, with 11 bases sitting between them. This CDR3 is built from 15 residues. CDR3 loop: CASSDRRASYNEQFF. The CDR3 DNA sequence: TGCGCCAGCAGCGACCGACGGGCCTCCTACAATGAGCAGTTCTTC.

This clonotype occurred a few times. This chain links TRBV12-3 or TRBV12-4 with TRBJ2-5; 9 nucleotides align to TRBD2. CDR3 length: 15 amino acids. The ends lost 6 bases at V and 5 bases at J; junction bases unmatched: 10. The CDR3 coding sequence is TGTGCCAGCAGCCCTGGGCGGGGGGGCAGGGAGACCCAGTACTTC. The encoded protein is CASSPGRGGRETQYF.

The chain couples TRBV28 to TRBJ2-2; tentatively, D is TRBD2 (6 bases). This CDR3 region has 13 residues. Germline-derived CDR1 and CDR2 are MDHEN and SYDVKM. V was pared by 6 bases and J by 5 bases, with 10 bases between. CDR3 sequence (DNA): TGTGCCAGCAGACGGGAGTTTACCGGGGAGCTGTTTTTT. Translating gives CASRREFTGELFF. The full variable domain, completed using reference TRBV28 and TRBJ2-2, is DVKVTQSSRYLVKRTGEKVFLECVQDMDHENMFWYRQDPGLGLRLIYFSYDVKMKEKGDIPEGYSVSREKKERFSLILESASTNQTSMYLCASRREFTGELFFGEGSRLTVL.

This clonotype was observed a few times. This rearrangement joins TRBV6-2 or TRBV6-3 to TRBJ2-2; D remains ambiguous. This CDR3 contains 14 residues. Between the trimmed V and J ends, which lost 7 bases and 0 bases, there was a span of 9 bases. Germline CDR1 MNHEY, CDR2 SVGEGT. This chain's CDR3 is CASTRHANTGELFF. The DNA of the CDR3 is TGTGCCAGCACCAGGCACGCGAACACCGGGGAGCTGTTTTTT.

In its sample, this clonotype was seen a few times. The chain carries TRBV3-1 and TRBJ2-3; D is undetermined. V lost 4 bases, J lost 2 bases, and 13 bases lay in between. The CDR3 is 15 amino acids. CDR1 LGHDT and CDR2 YNNKEL come from the germline V gene (reference sequence). CDR3 loop: CASSPELSVTDTQYF. In DNA, the CDR3 is TGTGCCAGCAGCCCCGAATTGTCGGTCACAGATACGCAGTATTTT.

The table lists this clonotype with many counts. This CDR3 is CASSLRGGLAGGDTQYF. The CDR3 DNA sequence: TGTGCCAGCAGTTTAAGGGGCGGGCTAGCGGGAGGAGATACGCAGTATTTT. The rearrangement uses TRBV12-3 or TRBV12-4 and TRBJ2-3, with TRBD2 identical over 11 bases. The J segment lost 5 bases and the V segment lost 2 bases, leaving 9 bases of the junction unmatched. The CDR3 is 17 residues long.

This clonotype has a count of ten or more. V and J are TRBV5-6 and TRBJ2-7, with 8 positions matching TRBD2. V shed 4 bases, J shed 3 bases, and the junction held 18 bases outside the gene matches. The CDR3 contains 18 residues. Per germline, CDR1 SGHDT and CDR2 YYEEEE. The CDR3 region has the DNA TGTGCCAGCAGCGGGGGACTAGACAAGCCCGTTCCCAACTACGAGCAGTACTTC. It specifies CASSGGLDKPVPNYEQYF.

This clonotype has only a few counts. V usage is TRBV25-1 and J usage is TRBJ2-2; D may correspond to TRBD1 or TRBD2 (5 bases each). This CDR3 has 15 residues. V lost 6 bases and J 2 bases, leaving 13 bases between the germline ends. CDR1 is MGHDK, CDR2 SYGVNS, per germline. CDR3 residues: CASREKGRNTGELFF. CDR3 bases: TGTGCCAGCAGGGAAAAGGGACGAAACACCGGGGAGCTGTTTTTT.

This clonotype was seen only a few times. The chain combines TRBV3-1 with TRBJ1-1, with D unclear. Looked up from germline, CDR1 is LGHDT and CDR2 is YNNKEL (reference sequence). Between the trimmed V and J ends, which lost 1 base and 2 bases, there was a span of 17 bases. This CDR3 contains 17 residues. The CDR3 is CASSQVQSGRGNTEAFF. In nucleotides, the CDR3 is TGTGCCAGCAGCCAAGTTCAGTCAGGACGGGGAAACACTGAAGCTTTCTTT.

This clonotype was detected ten times or more. The genes are TRBV2 and TRBJ2-7, with unresolved D. The CDR3 spans 10 residues. Germline V gene data show CDR1 as SNHLY and CDR2 as FYNNEI. Between the trimmed V and J ends, which lost 7 bases and 2 bases, there was a span of 3 bases. The CDR3 coding sequence is TGTGCCAGCACCGCCTACGAGCAGTACGTC. Amino acid sequence: CASTAYEQYV.

This clonotype has ten or more counts. The rearrangement uses TRBV28 and TRBJ2-7; TRBD1 might be the D (6 bases). The CDR3 sequence is 15 residues long. Trimming cost V 5 bases and J 3 bases, with 17 bases left between them. Germline V gene sequence: CDR1 MDHEN, CDR2 SYDVKM. The CDR3 spells CASSGPRQGIYEQYV. DNA for the CDR3: TGTGCCAGCAGTGGTCCCCGGCAGGGGATCTACGAGCAGTACGTC.

The chain uses TRBV6-1 and TRBJ2-5, with 7 bases that match TRBD2. Germline assignment: CDR1 MNHNS and CDR2 SASEGT. This CDR3 is built from 15 residues. The V gene end was trimmed by 4 bases and the J gene end by 4 bases; junction bases not matched to a gene: 9. CDR3 sequence reads: CASSGAWRESETQYF. CDR3 coding DNA: TGTGCCAGCAGTGGGGCCTGGCGGGAGTCAGAGACCCAGTACTTC.

This clonotype has only a few counts. This chain connects TRBV12-5 to TRBJ1-1, with 7 bases identical to TRBD1. The germline V gene has CDR1 LGHNT and CDR2 FRNRAP. The CDR3 covers 14 residues. The trim removed 5 bases at V and 11 bases at J, leaving 14 bases unmatched. CDR3 loop: CASGPPREGANAFF. The CDR3 nucleotides are TGTGCTAGTGGTCCCCCCCGGGAGGGGGCTAATGCTTTCTTT.

This chain uses TRBV13 with TRBJ2-3, with 7 positions matching TRBD2. Germline-derived CDR1 and CDR2 are PRHDT and FYEKMQ (reference sequence). V lost 11 bases and J lost 4; bases outside the gene matches: 9. This CDR3 region has 13 residues. The CDR3 loop is CAVGLVSADTQYF. The CDR3, as DNA: TGTGCCGTAGGACTAGTTTCTGCAGATACGCAGTATTTT.

The V gene is TRBV10-3, the J gene TRBJ1-1; D is perhaps TRBD1 (6 bases). Per the germline V gene, CDR1 is ENHRY and CDR2 is SYGVKD. Deletions cut 3 bases from V and 3 bases from J, with 17 bases between. This CDR3 is built from 16 residues. Here the CDR3 DNA reads TGTGCCATCAGTGATAGGGGGACTCCAGGGGACACTGAAGCTTTCTTT. Translated, it gives CAISDRGTPGDTEAFF.

The J gene is TRBJ1-3, the V gene TRBV29-1; possible D gene TRBD1, 5 bases. V dropped 3 bases and J dropped 3 bases, with 9 bases sitting between them. Per the germline V gene, CDR1 is SQVTM and CDR2 is ANQGSEA. The CDR3 is made up of 13 amino acids. The CDR3 loop reads CSVERGGGNTIYF. The CDR3 region has the DNA TGCAGCGTTGAGCGCGGGGGTGGAAACACCATATATTTT. Looking up the rest from reference TRBV29-1 and TRBJ1-3 gives the full variable domain: SAVISQKPSRDICQRGTSLTIQCQVDSQVTMMFWYRQQPGQSLTLIATANQGSEATYESGFVIDKFPISRPNLTFSTLTVSNMSPEDSSIYLCSVERGGGNTIYFGEGSWLTVV.

The chain uses TRBV5-5 and TRBJ2-1; 8 bases map to TRBD1. Germline V gene sequence: CDR1 SGHKS, CDR2 YYEKEE (reference sequence). This CDR3 is 15 amino acids long. V gave up 1 base and J gave up 5 bases; unmatched junction bases: 5. CDR3 sequence reads: CASSLQQGGHNEQFF. Written as DNA, the CDR3 is TGTGCCAGCAGCTTGCAACAGGGGGGCCACAATGAGCAGTTCTTC.

The V call is TRBV29-1, the J call TRBJ2-5; D might be TRBD1 (6 bases). The germline V gene has CDR1 SQVTM and CDR2 ANQGSEA. Trimming removed 7 bases from V and 2 bases from J, with 17 bases in between. The CDR3 extends over 14 amino acids. CDR3 protein: CSALLGARQETQYF. The CDR3 DNA follows: TGCAGCGCTCTACTGGGGGCTCGACAAGAGACCCAGTACTTC.